Many counts were recorded for the clone carrying this T cell receptor (beta chain). Its antigen remains unidentified. The CDR3 contains 15 residues. Between the trimmed V and J ends, which lost 5 bases and 2 bases, there was a span of 16 bases. Germline CDR1 reads SGHTA; CDR2 reads FQGNSA. This sample stems from a study of blood T cells in healthy people across ages. Study-level information: For every two T cells, template switching captured about one barcoded beta molecule.

General study findings and limits: Estimates based on one million T cells were treated as lower bounds. Per-million-T-cell TCR beta diversity fell roughly linearly with age.

Combining a sample-barcoded 5' primer with a J-beta primer mix, a second PCR ran for about 7 to 11 cycles. Every cDNA molecule bore a tag from a template-switch adaptor containing 12 random nucleotides. TCRdb passed the 5' RACE reads through MiXCR, listing each CDR3 protein once. The sample lists 1.5 million to 2 million distinct CDR3 sequences, about 28% occurring once. This receptor was obtained from a woman in her twenties or thirties in good health. The chain employs TRBV7-2 and TRBJ2-7, with TRBD2 as a possible D gene (6 bases). Sequenced material: blood. The CDR3 loop is CASSLDPSVPYEQYF. The CDR3 nucleotides are TGTGCCAGCAGCCTAGACCCTAGCGTTCCCTACGAGCAGTACTTC.